This T cell receptor (beta chain) was observed in a study of patients and donors after allogeneic stem cell transplantation. Each CDR3 protein is one row after TCRdb ran MiXCR on the RT-PCR reads. The repertoire holds 390,000 or so distinct CDR3 sequences, with roughly 17% as singletons. V dropped 6 bases and J dropped 1 base, with 10 bases sitting between them. Germline CDR1 LNHDA, CDR2 SQIVND (reference sequence). The CDR3 extends over 13 amino acids. This clonotype has only a few counts. Sequencing was performed on blood, either unsorted or a sorted T cell fraction (not recorded which). The TCR sequence derives from a human donor who was either an allogeneic HSCT recipient or a stem cell or donor lymphocyte infusion donor (not recorded which). It is not recorded whose cells these are; they may come from a transplant donor. The J gene is TRBJ2-7, the V gene TRBV19; D may be TRBD1 or TRBD2 (5 bases each). Here the CDR3 reads CASRGTASYEQYF. The CDR3 coding sequence is TGTGCCAGTAGGGGGACGGCTTCCTACGAGCAGTACTTC.